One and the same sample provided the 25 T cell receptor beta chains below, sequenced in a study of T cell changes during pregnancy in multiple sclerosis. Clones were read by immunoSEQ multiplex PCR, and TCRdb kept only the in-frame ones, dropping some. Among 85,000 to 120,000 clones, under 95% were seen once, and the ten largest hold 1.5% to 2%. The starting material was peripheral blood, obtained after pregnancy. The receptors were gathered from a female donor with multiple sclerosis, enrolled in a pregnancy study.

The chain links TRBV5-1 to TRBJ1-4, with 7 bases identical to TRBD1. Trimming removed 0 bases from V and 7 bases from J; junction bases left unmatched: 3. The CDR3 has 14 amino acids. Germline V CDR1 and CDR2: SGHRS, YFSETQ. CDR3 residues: CASSLEGGPEKLFF. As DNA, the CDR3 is TGCGCCAGCAGCTTGGAAGGGGGCCCTGAAAAACTGTTTTTT.

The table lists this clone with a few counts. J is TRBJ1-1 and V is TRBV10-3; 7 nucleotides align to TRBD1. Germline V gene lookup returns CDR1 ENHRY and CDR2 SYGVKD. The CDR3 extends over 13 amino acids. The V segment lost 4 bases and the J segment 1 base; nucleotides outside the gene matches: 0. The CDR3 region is CAISGTGNTEAFF. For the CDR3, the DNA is TGTGCCATCAGTGGGACAGGGAACACTGAAGCTTTCTTT.

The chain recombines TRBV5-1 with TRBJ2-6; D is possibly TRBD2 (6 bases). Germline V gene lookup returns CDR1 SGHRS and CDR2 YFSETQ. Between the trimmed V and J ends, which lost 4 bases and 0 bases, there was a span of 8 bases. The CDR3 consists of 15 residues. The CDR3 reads CASSARGSGANVLTF. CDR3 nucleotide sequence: TGCGCCAGCAGCGCGCGGGGCTCTGGGGCCAACGTCCTGACTTTC.

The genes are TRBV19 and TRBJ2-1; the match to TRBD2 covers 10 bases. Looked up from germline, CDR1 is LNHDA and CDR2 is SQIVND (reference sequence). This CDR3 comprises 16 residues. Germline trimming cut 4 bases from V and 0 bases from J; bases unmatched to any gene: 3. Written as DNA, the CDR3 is TGTGCCAGTAGTAGGACTAGCGGTAGCTCCTACAATGAGCAGTTCTTC. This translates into CASSRTSGSSYNEQFF. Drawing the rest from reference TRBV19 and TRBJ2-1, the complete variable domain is DGGITQSPKYLFRKEGQNVTLSCEQNLNHDAMYWYRQDPGQGLRLIYYSQIVNDFQKGDIAEGYSVSREKKESFPLTVTSAQKNPTAFYLCASSRTSGSSYNEQFFGPGTRLTVL.

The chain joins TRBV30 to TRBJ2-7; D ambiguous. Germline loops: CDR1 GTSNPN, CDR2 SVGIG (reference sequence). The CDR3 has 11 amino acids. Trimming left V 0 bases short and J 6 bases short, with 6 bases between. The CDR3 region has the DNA TGTGCCTGGAGTGTACTTCGCGAGCAGTACTTC. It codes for CAWSVLREQYF. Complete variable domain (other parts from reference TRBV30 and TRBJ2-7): SQTIHQWPATLVQPVGSPLSLECTVEGTSNPNLYWYRQAAGRGLQLLFYSVGIGQISSEVPQNLSASRPQDRQFILSSKKLLLSDSGFYLCAWSVLREQYFGPGTRLTVT.

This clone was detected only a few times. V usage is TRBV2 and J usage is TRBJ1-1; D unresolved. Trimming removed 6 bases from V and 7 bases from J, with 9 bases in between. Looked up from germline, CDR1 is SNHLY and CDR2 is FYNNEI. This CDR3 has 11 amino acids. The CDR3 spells CASREDREAFF. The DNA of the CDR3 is TGTGCCAGCAGGGAGGACCGTGAAGCTTTCTTT.

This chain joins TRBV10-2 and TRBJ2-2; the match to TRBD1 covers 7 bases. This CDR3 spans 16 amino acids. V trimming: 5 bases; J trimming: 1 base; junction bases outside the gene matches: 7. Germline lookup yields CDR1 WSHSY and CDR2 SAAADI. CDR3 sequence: CASSLSGQVNTGELFF. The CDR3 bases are TGCGCCAGCAGTCTATCTGGACAGGTGAACACCGGGGAGCTGTTTTTT.

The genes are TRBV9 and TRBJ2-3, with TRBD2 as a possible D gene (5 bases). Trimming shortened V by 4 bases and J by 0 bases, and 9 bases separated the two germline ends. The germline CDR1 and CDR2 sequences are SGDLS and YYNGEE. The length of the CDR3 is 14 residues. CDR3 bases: TGTGCCAGCAGCAAAAGCGGTAGCACAGATACGCAGTATTTT. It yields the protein CASSKSGSTDTQYF.

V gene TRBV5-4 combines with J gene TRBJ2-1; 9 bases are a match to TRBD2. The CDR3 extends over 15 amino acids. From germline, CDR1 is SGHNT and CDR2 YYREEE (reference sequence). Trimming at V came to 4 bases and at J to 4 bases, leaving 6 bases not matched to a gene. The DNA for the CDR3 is TGTGCCAGCAGCGGGTCGGGACTAGCTTACAATGAGCAGTTCTTC. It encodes CASSGSGLAYNEQFF.

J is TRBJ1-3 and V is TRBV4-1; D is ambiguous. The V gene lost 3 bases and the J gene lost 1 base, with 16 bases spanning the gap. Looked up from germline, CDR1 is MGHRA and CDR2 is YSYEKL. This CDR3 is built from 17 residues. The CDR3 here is CASSQEASGRSGNTIYF. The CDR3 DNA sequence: TGCGCCAGCAGCCAGGAAGCCTCAGGAAGATCTGGAAACACCATATATTTT.

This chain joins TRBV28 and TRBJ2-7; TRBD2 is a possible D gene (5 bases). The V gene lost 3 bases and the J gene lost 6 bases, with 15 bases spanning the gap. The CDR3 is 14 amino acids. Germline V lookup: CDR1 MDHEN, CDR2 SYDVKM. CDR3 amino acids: CASSLRPSLAEQYF. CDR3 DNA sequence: TGTGCCAGCAGTTTGCGTCCGTCGCTAGCCGAGCAGTACTTC.

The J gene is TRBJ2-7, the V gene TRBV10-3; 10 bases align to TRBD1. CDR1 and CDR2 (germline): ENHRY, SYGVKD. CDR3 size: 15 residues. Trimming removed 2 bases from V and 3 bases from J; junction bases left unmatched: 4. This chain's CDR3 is CAISERTGGGYEQYF. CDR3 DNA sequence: TGTGCCATCAGTGAGAGGACAGGGGGAGGCTACGAGCAGTACTTC.

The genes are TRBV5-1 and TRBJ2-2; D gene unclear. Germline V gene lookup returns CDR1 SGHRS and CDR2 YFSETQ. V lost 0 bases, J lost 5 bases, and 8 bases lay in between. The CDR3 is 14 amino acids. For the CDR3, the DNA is TGCGCCAGCAGCTTGGACGACTCTACCGGGGAGCTGTTTTTT. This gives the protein CASSLDDSTGELFF. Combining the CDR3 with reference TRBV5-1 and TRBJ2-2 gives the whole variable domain KAGVTQTPRYLIKTRGQQVTLSCSPISGHRSVSWYQQTPGQGLQFLFEYFSETQRNKGNFPGRFSGRQFSNSRSEMNVSTLELGDSALYLCASSLDDSTGELFFGEGSRLTVL.

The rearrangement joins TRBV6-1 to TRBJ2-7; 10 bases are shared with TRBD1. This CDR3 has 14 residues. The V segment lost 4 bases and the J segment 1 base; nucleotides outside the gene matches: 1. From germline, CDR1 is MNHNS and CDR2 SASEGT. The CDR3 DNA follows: TGTGCCAGCAGTGGGACAGGGGGTTCCTACGAGCAGTACTTC. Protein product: CASSGTGGSYEQYF.

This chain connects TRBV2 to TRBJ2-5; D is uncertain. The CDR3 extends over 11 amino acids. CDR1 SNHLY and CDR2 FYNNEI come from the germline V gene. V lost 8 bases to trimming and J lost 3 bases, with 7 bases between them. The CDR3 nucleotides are TGTGCCAGCCTCCGGGAAGAGACCCAGTACTTC. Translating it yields CASLREETQYF.

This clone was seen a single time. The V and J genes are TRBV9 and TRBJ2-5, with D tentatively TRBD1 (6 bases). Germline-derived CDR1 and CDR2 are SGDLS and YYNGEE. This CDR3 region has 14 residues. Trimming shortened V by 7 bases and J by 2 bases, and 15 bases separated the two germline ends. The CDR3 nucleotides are TGTGCCAGCGGGGGCGGAAGGTCTCAAGAGACCCAGTACTTC. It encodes CASGGGRSQETQYF.

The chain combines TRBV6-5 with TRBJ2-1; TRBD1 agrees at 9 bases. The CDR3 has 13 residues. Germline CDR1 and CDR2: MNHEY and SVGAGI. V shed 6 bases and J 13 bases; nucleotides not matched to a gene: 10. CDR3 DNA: TGTGCCAGCAGAAACGACAGGGGGGCCCCTCAGTTCTTC. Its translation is CASRNDRGAPQFF.

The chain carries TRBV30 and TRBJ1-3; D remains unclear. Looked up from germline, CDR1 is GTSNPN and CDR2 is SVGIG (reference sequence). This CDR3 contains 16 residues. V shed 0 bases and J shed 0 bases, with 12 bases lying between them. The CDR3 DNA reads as TGTGCCTGGAGTGTACGGTTAGTTCACTCTGGAAACACCATATATTTT. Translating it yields CAWSVRLVHSGNTIYF.

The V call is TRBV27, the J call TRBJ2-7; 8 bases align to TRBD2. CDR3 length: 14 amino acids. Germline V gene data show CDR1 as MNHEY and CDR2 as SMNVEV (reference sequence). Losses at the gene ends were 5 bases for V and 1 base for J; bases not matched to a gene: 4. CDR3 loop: CASSKTSVSYEQYF. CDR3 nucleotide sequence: TGTGCCAGCAGTAAGACTAGCGTATCCTACGAGCAGTACTTC.

Here the CDR3 DNA reads TGTGCCACCAGCAGAGAAAGATCAACTCCCGAGCAGTACTTC. Amino acid sequence: CATSRERSTPEQYF. The chain is built from TRBV15 and TRBJ2-7; the D is unclear. The CDR3 has 14 residues. V was clipped by 0 bases and J by 6 bases, with 12 bases between them. Looked up from germline, CDR1 is LNHNV and CDR2 is YYDKDF (reference sequence).

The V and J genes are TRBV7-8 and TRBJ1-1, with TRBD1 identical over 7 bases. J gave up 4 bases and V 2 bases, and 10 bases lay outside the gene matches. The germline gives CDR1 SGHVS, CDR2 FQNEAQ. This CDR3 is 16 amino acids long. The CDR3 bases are TGTGCCAGCAGCTTACCGGGACAGCCGGGCGGCACTGAAGCTTTCTTT. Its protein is CASSLPGQPGGTEAFF.

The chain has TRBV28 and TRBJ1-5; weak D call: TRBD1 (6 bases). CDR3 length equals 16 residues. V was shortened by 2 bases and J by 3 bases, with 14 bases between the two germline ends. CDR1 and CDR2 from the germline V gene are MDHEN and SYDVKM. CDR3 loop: CASSLGGGQLNQPQHF. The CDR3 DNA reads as TGTGCCAGCAGTTTAGGTGGGGGACAACTCAATCAGCCCCAGCATTTT.

The CDR3: CAISGGISVDSTDTQYF. In nucleotides, the CDR3 is TGTGCCATCAGTGGGGGTATTAGCGTAGATTCCACAGATACGCAGTATTTT. The rearrangement links TRBV10-3 to TRBJ2-3, with TRBD2 as a possible D gene (5 bases). The CDR3 sequence is 17 residues long. V dropped 4 bases and J dropped 2 bases, with 19 bases sitting between them. CDR1 and CDR2 (germline): ENHRY, SYGVKD.

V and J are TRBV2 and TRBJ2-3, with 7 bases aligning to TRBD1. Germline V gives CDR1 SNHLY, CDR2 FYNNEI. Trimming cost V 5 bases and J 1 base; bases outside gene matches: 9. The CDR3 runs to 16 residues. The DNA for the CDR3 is TGTGCCAGCAGTCCTACGACAGGGTTGGGCACAGATACGCAGTATTTT. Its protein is CASSPTTGLGTDTQYF.

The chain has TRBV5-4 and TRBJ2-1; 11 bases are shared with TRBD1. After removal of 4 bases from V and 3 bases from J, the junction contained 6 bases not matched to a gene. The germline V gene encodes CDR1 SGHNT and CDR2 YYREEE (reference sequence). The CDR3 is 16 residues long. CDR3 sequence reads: CASSKRTGGDYNEQFF. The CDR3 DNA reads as TGTGCCAGCAGCAAAAGGACAGGGGGCGACTACAATGAGCAGTTCTTC.